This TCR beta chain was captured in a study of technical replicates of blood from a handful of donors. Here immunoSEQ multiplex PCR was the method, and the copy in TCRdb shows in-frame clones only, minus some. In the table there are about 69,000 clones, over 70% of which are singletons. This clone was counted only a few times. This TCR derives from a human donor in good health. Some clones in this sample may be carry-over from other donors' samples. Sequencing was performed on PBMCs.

The CDR3 sequence is CASSQEDLWGEHHGEQYF. Written as DNA, the CDR3 is TGTGCCAGCAGCCAAGAGGACCTATGGGGGGAGCACCACGGCGAGCAGTACTTC. The chain recombines TRBV4-2 with TRBJ2-7; the D gene is possibly TRBD2 (6 bases). CDR1 is LGHNA and CDR2 is YNFKEQ in the germline V gene. The CDR3 is 18 amino acids. Trimming shortened V by 0 bases and J by 6 bases, and 24 bases separated the two germline ends.